The 12 T cell receptor beta chains listed next were all sequenced from one sample in a study of T cells after yellow fever vaccination. Each CDR3 protein gets one entry after TCRdb re-called the 5' RACE reads with MiXCR. Among 150,000 to 200,000 distinct CDR3 sequences listed, 9.3% were seen once. The sequencing here drew on CD8+ T cells sorted from PBMCs, taken 45 days after the yellow fever booster vaccination. The receptor source for this set is a man aged 18-30 years who received the YFV17D yellow fever vaccine.

This clonotype was observed a handful of times. The rearrangement joins TRBV6-2 or TRBV6-3 to TRBJ2-4; D unclear. CDR3 length: 14 residues. The germline V and J ends were trimmed by 0 bases and 6 bases, with 9 bases remaining between them. Germline CDR1 is MNHEY and CDR2 is SVGEGT. The CDR3 bases are TGTGCCAGCAGTTACTCGACACTAAGAAACATTCAGTACTTC. This sequence encodes CASSYSTLRNIQYF.

This rearrangement joins TRBV5-1 to TRBJ1-1; D perhaps matches TRBD1 (6 bases). Deletions cut 4 bases from V and 6 bases from J, with 16 bases between. Per the germline V gene, CDR1 is SGHRS and CDR2 is YFSETQ. The CDR3 contains 14 residues. The CDR3 protein is CASSPGQGIAEAFF. The CDR3 DNA follows: TGCGCCAGCAGCCCGGGGCAGGGGATCGCTGAAGCTTTCTTT.

There are a few counts of this clonotype. The chain links TRBV7-9 to TRBJ2-7, with D perhaps TRBD2 (5 bases). The V and J ends lost 10 bases and 5 bases respectively, with 15 bases between them. There are 12 residues in the CDR3. Germline V CDR1 and CDR2: SEHNR, FQNEAQ (reference sequence). CDR3 nucleotides: TGTGCCACAGGCGGGTCTGCCGACGAGCAGTACTTC. It encodes CATGGSADEQYF.

In this sample, this clonotype turned up many times. The chain links TRBV5-1 to TRBJ2-2; D is unresolved. Germline CDR1 is SGHRS and CDR2 is YFSETQ. The CDR3 is made up of 13 amino acids. V lost 4 bases and J lost 2, with 6 bases in between. The CDR3 is CASSPHNTGELFF. CDR3 nucleotides: TGCGCCAGCAGCCCCCACAACACCGGGGAGCTGTTTTTT.

The table lists this clonotype with a few counts. The rearrangement uses TRBV9 and TRBJ2-1; 11 positions match TRBD2. The CDR3 is 15 amino acids. From germline, CDR1 is SGDLS and CDR2 YYNGEE. V shed 0 bases, J shed 8 bases, and the junction held 4 bases outside the gene matches. The CDR3 nucleotides read TGTGCCAGCAGCGTAGACACTAGCGGGGGATATGAGCAGTTCTTC. Translated, it gives CASSVDTSGGYEQFF.

The rearrangement links TRBV6-2 or TRBV6-3 to TRBJ2-7; no firm D call. Per the germline V gene, CDR1 is MNHEY and CDR2 is SVGEGT. The V end lost 6 bases, the J end lost 4 bases, and 7 bases lay between the germline ends. The CDR3 is made up of 11 amino acids. The CDR3 loop is CASRDGYEQYV. CDR3 DNA sequence: TGTGCCAGCAGAGACGGTTACGAGCAGTACGTC.

The chain combines TRBV3-1 with TRBJ2-1, with D maybe TRBD2 (6 bases). V lost 0 bases and J lost 7, with 13 bases in between. The germline CDR1 and CDR2 sequences are LGHDT and YNNKEL (reference sequence). The CDR3 has 15 residues. CDR3 nucleotide sequence: TGTGCCAGCAGCCAAGATGCGGGGCCGCGGAATGAGCAGTTCTTC. It codes for CASSQDAGPRNEQFF.

V is TRBV5-6 and J is TRBJ2-1, with 15 bases identical to TRBD2. The germline CDR1 and CDR2 sequences are SGHDT and YYEEEE. This CDR3 spans 20 amino acids. Trimming took 0 bases from V and 0 from J; bases not matched to a gene: 7. In nucleotides, the CDR3 is TGTGCCAGCAGCTTGGAGGGACTAGCGGGGGGCTTAAGCTCCTACAATGAGCAGTTCTTC. Protein sequence: CASSLEGLAGGLSSYNEQFF.

The chain links TRBV2 to TRBJ2-1; D not resolved. V gave up 5 bases and J gave up 12 bases, with 17 bases separating them. This CDR3 contains 13 residues. Germline CDR1 reads SNHLY; CDR2 reads FYNNEI. The CDR3 spells CASSNTPGRGQFF. The CDR3 DNA reads TGTGCCAGCAGTAACACCCCGGGCCGTGGGCAGTTCTTC.

The chain is built from TRBV5-6 and TRBJ2-1; no clear D. The length of the CDR3 is 13 residues. V lost 0 bases, J lost 6 bases, and 7 bases lay in between. CDR1 is SGHDT and CDR2 is YYEEEE in the germline V gene. The CDR3 region has the DNA TGTGCCAGCAGCTTGGGGGCCGCCAATGAGCAGTTCTTC. Its protein product is CASSLGAANEQFF.

This clonotype was recorded a few times. The DNA of the CDR3 is TGTGCCAGCAGTCAACCGATTAGCGGGGGGGCCGCCGGGGAGCTGTTTTTT. Protein product: CASSQPISGGAAGELFF. The rearrangement uses TRBV12-3 or TRBV12-4 and TRBJ2-2; 11 nucleotides agree with TRBD2. The CDR3 covers 17 residues. Trimming at V came to 5 bases and at J to 6 bases, leaving 11 bases not matched to a gene.

The CDR3 is CASSSQLAGLTDTQYF. In DNA, the CDR3 is TGCGCCAGCAGCTCGCAACTGGCGGGGCTCACAGATACGCAGTATTTT. The chain uses TRBV5-1 and TRBJ2-3, with D maybe TRBD2 (6 bases). The CDR3 spans 16 residues. The V end was cut by 3 bases, the J end by 2 bases, with 16 bases between. Germline-derived CDR1 and CDR2 are SGHRS and YFSETQ.